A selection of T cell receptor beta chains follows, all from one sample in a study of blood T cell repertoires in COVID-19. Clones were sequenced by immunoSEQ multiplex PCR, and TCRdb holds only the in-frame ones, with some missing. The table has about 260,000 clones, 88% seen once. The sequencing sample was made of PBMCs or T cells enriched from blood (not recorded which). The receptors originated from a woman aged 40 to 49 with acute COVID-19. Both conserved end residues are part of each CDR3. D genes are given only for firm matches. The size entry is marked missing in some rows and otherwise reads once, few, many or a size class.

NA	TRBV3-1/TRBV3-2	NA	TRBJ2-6	CASSQVQVNVLTF	TGTGCCAGCAGCCAAGTACAGGTCAACGTCCTGACTTTC
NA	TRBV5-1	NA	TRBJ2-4	CASSLGTGEGNIQYF	TGCGCCAGCAGCTTGGGAACAGGCGAAGGCAACATTCAGTACTTC
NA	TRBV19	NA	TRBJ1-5	CASQRQGLNQPQHF	TGTGCCAGTCAGAGGCAGGGGCTAAATCAGCCCCAGCATTTT
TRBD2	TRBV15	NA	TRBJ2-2	CATSLQFWAGDTGELFF	TGTGCCACCAGCCTACAGTTTTGGGCGGGAGACACCGGGGAGCTGTTTTTT
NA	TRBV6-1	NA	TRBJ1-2	CASSDKQGVDGYTF	TGTGCCAGCAGTGACAAACAAGGGGTCGATGGCTACACCTTC
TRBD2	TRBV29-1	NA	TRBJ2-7	CSVGREPTYEQYF	TGCAGCGTTGGGCGGGAGCCTACCTACGAGCAGTACTTC
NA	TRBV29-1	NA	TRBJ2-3	CSAPVENSDTQYF	TGCAGCGCCCCCGTTGAGAATTCAGATACGCAGTATTTT
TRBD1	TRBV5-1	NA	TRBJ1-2	CASSLGDGQGTGYTF	TGCGCCAGCAGCTTGGGAGACGGACAGGGTACCGGCTACACCTTC
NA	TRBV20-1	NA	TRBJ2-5	CSARDIWTQYF	TGCAGTGCTAGAGATATCTGGACCCAGTACTTC
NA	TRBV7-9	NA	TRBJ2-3	CASSSQGFTDTQYF	TGTGCCAGCAGCTCCCAGGGATTCACAGATACGCAGTATTTT
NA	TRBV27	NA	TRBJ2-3	CASSLFSFGDTQYF	TGTGCCAGCAGTTTATTCTCTTTCGGAGATACGCAGTATTTT
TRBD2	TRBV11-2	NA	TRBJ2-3	CASSPRAAGGLTDTQYF	TGTGCCAGCAGCCCTCGAGCAGCGGGAGGGCTCACAGATACGCAGTATTTT
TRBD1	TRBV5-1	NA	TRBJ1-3	CASSLRQGAAGNTIYF	TGCGCCAGCAGCTTGAGGCAGGGGGCGGCCGGAAACACCATATATTTT
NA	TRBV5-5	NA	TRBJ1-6	CASSLVPGQGSPLHF	TGTGCCAGCAGCTTAGTCCCTGGGCAGGGTTCACCCCTCCACTTT
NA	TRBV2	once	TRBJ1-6	CASSPLLGANSPLHF	TGTGCCAGCAGCCCGTTGTTGGGGGCGAATTCACCCCTCCACTTT
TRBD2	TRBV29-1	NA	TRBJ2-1	CSVTGTSGYNEQFF	TGCAGCGTTACCGGGACTAGCGGATACAATGAGCAGTTCTTC
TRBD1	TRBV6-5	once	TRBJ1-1	CASSYVQGDTEAFF	TGTGCCAGCAGTTACGTACAGGGGGACACTGAAGCTTTCTTT
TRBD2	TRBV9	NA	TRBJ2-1	CASSAGLVVLNEQFF	TGTGCCAGCAGCGCCGGACTAGTAGTACTCAATGAGCAGTTCTTC
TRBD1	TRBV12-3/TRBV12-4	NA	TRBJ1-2	CASSPGTGRGYTF	TGTGCCAGCAGTCCCGGGACAGGGAGAGGCTACACCTTC
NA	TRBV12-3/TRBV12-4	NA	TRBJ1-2	CASSPIYGYTF	TGTGCCAGCAGCCCAATCTATGGCTACACCTTC
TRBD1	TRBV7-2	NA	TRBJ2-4	CASSLDTTGLGAKNIQYF	TGTGCCAGCAGCTTAGATACGACAGGGTTGGGAGCCAAAAACATTCAGTACTTC
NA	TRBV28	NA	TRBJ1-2	CASSYAGEIYGYTF	TGTGCCAGCAGTTACGCCGGGGAAATCTATGGCTACACCTTC
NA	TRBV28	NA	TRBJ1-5	CASSPPGYQPQHF	TGTGCCAGCAGTCCCCCAGGGTACCAGCCCCAGCATTTT
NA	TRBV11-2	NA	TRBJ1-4	CASSLGLHSEKLFF	TGTGCCAGCAGCTTAGGGTTGCACAGTGAAAAACTGTTTTTT